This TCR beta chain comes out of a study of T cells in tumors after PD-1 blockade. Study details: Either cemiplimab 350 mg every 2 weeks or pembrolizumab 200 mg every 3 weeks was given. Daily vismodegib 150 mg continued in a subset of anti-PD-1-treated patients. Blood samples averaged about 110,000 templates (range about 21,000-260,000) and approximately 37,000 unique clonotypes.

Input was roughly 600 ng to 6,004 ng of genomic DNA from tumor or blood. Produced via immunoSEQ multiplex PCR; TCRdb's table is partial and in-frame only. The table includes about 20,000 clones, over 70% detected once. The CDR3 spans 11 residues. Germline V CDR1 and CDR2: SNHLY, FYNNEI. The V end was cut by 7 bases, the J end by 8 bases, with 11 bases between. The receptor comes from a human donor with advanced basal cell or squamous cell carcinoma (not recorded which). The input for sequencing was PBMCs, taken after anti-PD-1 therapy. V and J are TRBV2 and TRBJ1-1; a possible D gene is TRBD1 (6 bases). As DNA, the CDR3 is TGTGCCAGCATCCGGACAGTCGAAGCTTTCTTT. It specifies CASIRTVEAFF.